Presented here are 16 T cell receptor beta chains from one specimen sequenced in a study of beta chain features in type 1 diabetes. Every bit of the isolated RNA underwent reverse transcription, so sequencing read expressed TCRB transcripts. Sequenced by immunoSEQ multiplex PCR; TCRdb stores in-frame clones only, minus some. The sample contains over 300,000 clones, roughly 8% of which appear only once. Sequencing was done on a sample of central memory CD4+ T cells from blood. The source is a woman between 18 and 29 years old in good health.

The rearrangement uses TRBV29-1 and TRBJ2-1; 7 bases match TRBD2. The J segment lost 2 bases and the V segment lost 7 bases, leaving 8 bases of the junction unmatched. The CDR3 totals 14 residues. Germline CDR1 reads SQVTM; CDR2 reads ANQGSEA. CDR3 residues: CSGTGGRPYNEQFF. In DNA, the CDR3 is TGCAGCGGGACGGGCGGGAGACCCTACAATGAGCAGTTCTTC.

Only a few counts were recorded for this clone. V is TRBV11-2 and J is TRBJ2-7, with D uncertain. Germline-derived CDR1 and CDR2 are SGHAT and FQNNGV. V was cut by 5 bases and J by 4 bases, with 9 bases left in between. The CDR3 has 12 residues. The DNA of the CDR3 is TGTGCCAGCAGCCCTGACTTATACGAGCAGTACTTC. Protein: CASSPDLYEQYF.

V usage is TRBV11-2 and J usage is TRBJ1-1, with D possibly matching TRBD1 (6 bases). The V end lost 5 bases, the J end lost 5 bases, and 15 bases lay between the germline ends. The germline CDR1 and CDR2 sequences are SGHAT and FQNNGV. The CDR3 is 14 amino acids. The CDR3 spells CASSVPQGRTEAFF. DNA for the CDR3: TGTGCCAGCAGCGTTCCGCAGGGGAGGACTGAAGCTTTCTTT. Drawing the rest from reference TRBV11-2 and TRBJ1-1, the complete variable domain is EAGVAQSPRYKIIEKRQSVAFWCNPISGHATLYWYQQILGQGPKLLIQFQNNGVVDDSQLPKDRFSAERLKGVDSTLKIQPAKLEDSAVYLCASSVPQGRTEAFFGQGTRLTVV.

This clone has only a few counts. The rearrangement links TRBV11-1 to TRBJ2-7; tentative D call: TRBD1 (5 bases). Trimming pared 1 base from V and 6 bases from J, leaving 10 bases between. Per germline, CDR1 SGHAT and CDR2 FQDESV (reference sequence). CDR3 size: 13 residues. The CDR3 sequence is CASSLEQVGEQYF. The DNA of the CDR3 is TGTGCCAGCAGCTTAGAACAGGTCGGCGAGCAGTACTTC.

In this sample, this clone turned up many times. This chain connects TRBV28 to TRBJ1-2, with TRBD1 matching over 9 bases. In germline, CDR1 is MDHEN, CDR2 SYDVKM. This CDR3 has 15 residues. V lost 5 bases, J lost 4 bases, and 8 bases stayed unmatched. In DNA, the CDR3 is TGTGCCAGCAGTCCACCGGGACAGGGATTCTATGGCTACACCTTC. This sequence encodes CASSPPGQGFYGYTF.

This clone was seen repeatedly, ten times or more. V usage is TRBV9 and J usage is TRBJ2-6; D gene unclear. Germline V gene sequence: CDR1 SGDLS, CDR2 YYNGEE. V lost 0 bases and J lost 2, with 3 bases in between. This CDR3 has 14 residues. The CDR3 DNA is TGTGCCAGCAGCGTAGCTGCTGGGGCCAACGTCCTGACTTTC. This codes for CASSVAAGANVLTF.

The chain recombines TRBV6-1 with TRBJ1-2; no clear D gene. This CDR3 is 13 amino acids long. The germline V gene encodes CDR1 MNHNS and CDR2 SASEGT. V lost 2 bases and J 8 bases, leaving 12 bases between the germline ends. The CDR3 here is CASSEIASSGYTF. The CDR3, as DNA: TGTGCCAGCAGTGAAATAGCCTCAAGCGGCTACACCTTC.

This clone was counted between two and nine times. The CDR3 DNA is TGTGCCAGCCAACAAAGGGCGCAAGAGACCCAGTACTTC. It codes for CASQQRAQETQYF. V is TRBV2 and J is TRBJ2-5; no clear D. There are 13 residues in the CDR3. Germline CDR1 and CDR2: SNHLY and FYNNEI. The V end was cut by 8 bases, the J end by 2 bases, with 12 bases between.

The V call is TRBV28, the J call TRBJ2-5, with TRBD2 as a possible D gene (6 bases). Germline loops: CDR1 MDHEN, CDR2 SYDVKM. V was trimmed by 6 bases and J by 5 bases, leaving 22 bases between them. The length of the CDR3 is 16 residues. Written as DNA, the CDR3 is TGTGCCAGCAGGCGGCTCCTACTGTCCCGGGGGGAGACCCAGTACTTC. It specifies CASRRLLLSRGETQYF.

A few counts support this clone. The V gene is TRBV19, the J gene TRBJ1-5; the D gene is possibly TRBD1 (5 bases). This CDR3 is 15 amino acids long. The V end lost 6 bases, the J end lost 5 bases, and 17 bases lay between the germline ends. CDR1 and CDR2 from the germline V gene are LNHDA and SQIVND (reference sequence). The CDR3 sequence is CASRFWGMRDQPQHF. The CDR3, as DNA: TGTGCCAGTAGATTCTGGGGCATGCGGGATCAGCCCCAGCATTTT.

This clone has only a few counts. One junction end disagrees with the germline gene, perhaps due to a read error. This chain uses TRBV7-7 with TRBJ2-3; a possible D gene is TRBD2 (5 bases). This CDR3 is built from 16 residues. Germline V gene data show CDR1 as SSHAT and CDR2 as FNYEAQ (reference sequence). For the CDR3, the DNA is TGTGCTAGCAGCTTAGGTCTAGCCCCAAGCACAGATACGCAGTATTTT. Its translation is CASSLGLAPSTDTQYF.

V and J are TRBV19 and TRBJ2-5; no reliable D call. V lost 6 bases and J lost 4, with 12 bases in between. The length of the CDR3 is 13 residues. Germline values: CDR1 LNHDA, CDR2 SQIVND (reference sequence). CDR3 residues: CASSPAHRETQYF. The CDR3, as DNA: TGTGCCAGTAGCCCAGCCCACAGAGAGACCCAGTACTTC.

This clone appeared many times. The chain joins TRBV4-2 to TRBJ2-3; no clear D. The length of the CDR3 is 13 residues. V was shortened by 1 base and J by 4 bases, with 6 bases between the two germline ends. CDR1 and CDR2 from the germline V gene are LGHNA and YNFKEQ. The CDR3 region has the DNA TGTGCCAGCAGCCAAGGGCTTGCAGATACGCAGTATTTT. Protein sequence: CASSQGLADTQYF.

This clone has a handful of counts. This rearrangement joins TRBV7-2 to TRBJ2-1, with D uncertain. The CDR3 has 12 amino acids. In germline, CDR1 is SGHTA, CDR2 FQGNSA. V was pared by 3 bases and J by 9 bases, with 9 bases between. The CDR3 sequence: CASSLSTFEQFF. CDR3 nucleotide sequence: TGTGCCAGCAGCTTGAGTACCTTTGAGCAGTTCTTC.

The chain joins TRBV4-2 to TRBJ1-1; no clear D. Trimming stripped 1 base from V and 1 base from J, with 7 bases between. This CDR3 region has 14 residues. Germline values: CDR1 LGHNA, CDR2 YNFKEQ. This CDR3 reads CASSQGSGNTEAFF. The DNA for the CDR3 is TGTGCCAGCAGCCAAGGGAGCGGGAACACTGAAGCTTTCTTT.

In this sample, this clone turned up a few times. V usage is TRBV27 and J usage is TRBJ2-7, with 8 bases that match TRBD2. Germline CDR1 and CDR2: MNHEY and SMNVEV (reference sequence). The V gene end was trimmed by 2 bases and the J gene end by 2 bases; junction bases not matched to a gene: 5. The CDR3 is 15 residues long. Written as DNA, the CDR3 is TGTGCCAGCAGTTTACTAGCGGGTGGGACCTACGAGCAGTACTTC. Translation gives CASSLLAGGTYEQYF.